The following is a T cell receptor (beta chain) sequence with its context. The antigen is not known. No conserved phenylalanine or tryptophan is present at the end of the CDR3, so a read error is the likely explanation. Naive CD4+ cells were CD45RA-selected; the remaining cells were memory. The record originates from a study of shared clonotypes between healthy human individuals. Study observations and caveats: Relative to their counterparts shared across all four donors, non-shared clonotypes exhibited diminished generation probabilities.

The CDR3 extends over 13 amino acids. Trimming pared 0 bases from V and 11 bases from J, leaving 14 bases between. Germline CDR1 SGHRS, CDR2 YFSETQ. The table came from immunoSEQ multiplex PCR; TCRdb's copy has only in-frame clones and leaves some out. The data show approximately 340,000 clones, about 70% seen once. This chain connects TRBV5-1 to TRBJ1-1; no firm D call. The TCR originated in a man aged 30 to 39 in good health. Sequencing used memory CD4+ T cells sorted from blood. Described subset: CD45RA-negative fraction. CDR3 in DNA: TGCGCCAGCAGCTTGGTGGCAGGAAGGGAGGCTTTCCTT. Protein product: CASSLVAGREAFL.